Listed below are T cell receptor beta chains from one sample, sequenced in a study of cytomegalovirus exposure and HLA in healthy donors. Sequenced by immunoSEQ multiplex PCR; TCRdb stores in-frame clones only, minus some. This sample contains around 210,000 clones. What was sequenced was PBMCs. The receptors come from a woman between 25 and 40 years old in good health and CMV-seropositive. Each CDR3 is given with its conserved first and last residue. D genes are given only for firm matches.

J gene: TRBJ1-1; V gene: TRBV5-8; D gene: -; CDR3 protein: CASSLRGVNTEAFF
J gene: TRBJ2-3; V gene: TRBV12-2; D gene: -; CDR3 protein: CASRLAIPSGNTDTQYF
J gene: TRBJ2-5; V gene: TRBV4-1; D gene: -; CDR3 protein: CASSQVQGREETQYF
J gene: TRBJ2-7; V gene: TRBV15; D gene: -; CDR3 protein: CATSRDATGLLYEQYF
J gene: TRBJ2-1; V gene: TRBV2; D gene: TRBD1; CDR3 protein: CASSESRTGGKKGSYNEQFF
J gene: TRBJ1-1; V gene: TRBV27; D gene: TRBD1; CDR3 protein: CASSSRQGPTEAFF
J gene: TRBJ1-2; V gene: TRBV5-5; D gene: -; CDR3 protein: CASSPWTDINYGYTF
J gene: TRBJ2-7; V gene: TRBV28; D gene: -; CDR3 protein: CASSSQINEQYF
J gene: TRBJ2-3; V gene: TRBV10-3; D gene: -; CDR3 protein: CAISDSFPDTQYF
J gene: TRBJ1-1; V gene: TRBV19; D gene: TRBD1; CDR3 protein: CASQGGMNTEAFF
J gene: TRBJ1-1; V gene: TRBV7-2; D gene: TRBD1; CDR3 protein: CASSGDSLNTEAFF
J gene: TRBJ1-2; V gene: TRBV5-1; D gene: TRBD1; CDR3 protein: CASSLDGQTGVYGYTF
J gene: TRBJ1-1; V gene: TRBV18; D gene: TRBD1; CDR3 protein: CASSPLLGQKNTEAFF
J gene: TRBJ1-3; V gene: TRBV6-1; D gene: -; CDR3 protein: CASSARDSSGNTIYF
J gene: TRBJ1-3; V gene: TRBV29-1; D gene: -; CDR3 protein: CSAGQGNTIYF
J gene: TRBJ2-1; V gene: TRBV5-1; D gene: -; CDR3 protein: CASSLDPLSGYEQFF